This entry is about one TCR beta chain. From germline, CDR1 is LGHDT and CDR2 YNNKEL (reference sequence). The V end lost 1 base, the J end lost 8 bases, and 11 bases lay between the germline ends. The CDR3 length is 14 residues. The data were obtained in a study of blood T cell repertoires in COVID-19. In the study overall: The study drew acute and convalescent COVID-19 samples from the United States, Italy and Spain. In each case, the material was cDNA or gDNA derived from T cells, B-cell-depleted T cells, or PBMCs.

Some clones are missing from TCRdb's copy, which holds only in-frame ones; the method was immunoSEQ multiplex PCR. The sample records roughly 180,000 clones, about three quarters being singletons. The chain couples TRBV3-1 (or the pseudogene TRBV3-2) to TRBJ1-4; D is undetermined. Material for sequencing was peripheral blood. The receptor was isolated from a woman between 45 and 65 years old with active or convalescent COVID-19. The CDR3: CASSQAAAREKLFF. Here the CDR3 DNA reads TGTGCCAGCAGCCAAGCCGCCGCTCGGGAAAAACTGTTTTTT.